The 2 T cell receptor beta chains in this list originate from one sample, sequenced in a study of CDR3 diversity in severe acne. TCRdb used MiXCR to reprocess the PCR reads, holding one entry per CDR3 protein. The top ten clones hold roughly an eighth of a sample with tens of thousands of distinct CDR3 sequences, under 60% of them seen once. Sequencing was carried out using blood. The receptors derive from a male donor in good health, without acne.

This clonotype was detected many times. The chain joins TRBV6-2 or TRBV6-3 to TRBJ2-7; no reliable D call. V gave up 2 bases and J gave up 0 bases, with 17 bases separating them. CDR3 size: 17 residues. The germline gives CDR1 MNHEY, CDR2 SVGEGT. The CDR3 reads CASSYPISRVSSYEQYF. DNA for the CDR3: TGTGCCAGCAGTTACCCCATTTCTCGAGTGAGCTCCTACGAGCAGTACTTC.

The genes are TRBV20-1 and TRBJ1-4, with a weak D call TRBD1 (5 bases). Trimming removed 2 bases at V and 3 bases at J, with 16 bases between. The CDR3 loop spans 16 amino acids. CDR1 is DFQATT and CDR2 is SNEGSKA in the germline V gene (reference sequence). The CDR3 is CSARITSGGSNEKLFF. The DNA for the CDR3 is TGCAGTGCTAGAATTACTAGCGGGGGATCTAATGAAAAACTGTTTTTT.